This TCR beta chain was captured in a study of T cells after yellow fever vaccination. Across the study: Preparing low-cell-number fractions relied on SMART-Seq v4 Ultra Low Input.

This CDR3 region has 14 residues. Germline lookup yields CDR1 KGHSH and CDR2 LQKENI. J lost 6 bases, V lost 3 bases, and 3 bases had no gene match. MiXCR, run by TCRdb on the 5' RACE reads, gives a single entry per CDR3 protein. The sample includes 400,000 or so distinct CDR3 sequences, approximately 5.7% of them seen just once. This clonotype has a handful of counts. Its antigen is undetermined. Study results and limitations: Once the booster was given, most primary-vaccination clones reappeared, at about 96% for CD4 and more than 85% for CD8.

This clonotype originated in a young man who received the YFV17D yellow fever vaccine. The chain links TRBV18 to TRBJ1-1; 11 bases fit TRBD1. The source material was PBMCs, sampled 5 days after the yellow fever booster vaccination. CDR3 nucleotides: TGTGCCAGCTCACCCCGGGACAGGGGGGCTGAAGCTTTCTTT. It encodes CASSPRDRGAEAFF.